One and the same sample provided the 8 T cell receptor beta chains below, sequenced in a study of CD8 T cell repertoires and HIV-1 epitope variants. The repertoire was sequenced with immunoSEQ multiplex PCR; TCRdb's copy has only in-frame clones and lacks some. This repertoire shows around 5,100 clones, over 65% found once; its top ten account for around 43%. No antigen has been assigned to these receptors. Sample: cultured CD8+ T cells derived from PBMCs. The receptors derive from a male donor with HIV.

This clone has only a few counts. At one of its ends the junction is not consistent with the germline gene, which may arise from a read error. The chain joins TRBV4-1 to TRBJ1-1; D call uncertain. This CDR3 is 12 amino acids long. Germline CDR1 is MGHRA and CDR2 is YSYEKL. DNA of the CDR3: TGTGCCAGCAGCCAAGTGAACACTGAAGCTTTCTTT. This codes for CASSQVNTEAFF.

In this sample, this clone turned up a few times. The chain carries TRBV30 and TRBJ1-1; D not resolved. Looked up from germline, CDR1 is GTSNPN and CDR2 is SVGIG (reference sequence). The CDR3 spans 13 residues. V dropped 1 base and J dropped 0 bases, with 6 bases sitting between them. The CDR3 nucleotides read TGTGCCTGGAGTGAGGGCATGAACACTGAAGCTTTCTTT. Its protein is CAWSEGMNTEAFF.

The rearrangement links TRBV11-2 to TRBJ2-5, with unresolved D. V lost 4 bases and J lost 2, with 14 bases in between. The CDR3 has 15 residues. CDR1 and CDR2 from the germline V gene are SGHAT and FQNNGV. This CDR3 is CASSSRPALQETQYF. CDR3 sequence (DNA): TGTGCCAGCAGCTCCAGACCCGCTTTACAAGAGACCCAGTACTTC.

V and J are TRBV9 and TRBJ2-7; 8 bases map to TRBD2. Per the germline V gene, CDR1 is SGDLS and CDR2 is YYNGEE. The CDR3 runs 15 residues. V was clipped by 3 bases and J by 5 bases; unmatched bases: 10. CDR3 DNA: TGTGCCAGCAGCGCTGCCCCGGGAGGGCAACACGAGCAGTACTTC. Protein sequence: CASSAAPGGQHEQYF.

The rearrangement joins TRBV6-5 to TRBJ1-2; D call uncertain. Per the germline V gene, CDR1 is MNHEY and CDR2 is SVGAGI. This CDR3 has 14 amino acids. V lost 0 bases and J lost 5, with 10 bases in between. The CDR3 region has the DNA TGTGCCAGCAGTTACTCCCCAGAGCGTTATGGCTACACCTTC. Protein product: CASSYSPERYGYTF.

V is TRBV13 and J is TRBJ1-1; 8 bases match TRBD1. This CDR3 contains 15 residues. Germline V gene data show CDR1 as PRHDT and CDR2 as FYEKMQ (reference sequence). Trimming took 5 bases from V and 8 from J; bases not matched to a gene: 13. The CDR3 spells CASSINRGRGDEAFF. In DNA, the CDR3 is TGTGCCAGCAGCATAAACAGGGGGAGGGGAGACGAAGCTTTCTTT.

This chain uses TRBV5-6 with TRBJ1-1, with 8 bases aligning to TRBD1. Trimming took 4 bases from V and 5 from J; bases not matched to a gene: 7. Germline CDR1 SGHDT, CDR2 YYEEEE. The CDR3 has 14 residues. The CDR3 sequence is CASSPEDRETEAFF. The CDR3 DNA sequence: TGTGCCAGCAGCCCGGAGGACAGGGAGACTGAAGCTTTCTTT.

The rearrangement links TRBV4-3 to TRBJ1-2, with D tentatively TRBD1 (6 bases). Germline V gene lookup returns CDR1 LGHNA and CDR2 YSLEER. CDR3 size: 12 residues. The germline V and J ends were trimmed by 8 bases and 6 bases, with 13 bases remaining between them. This CDR3 is CASSGEVDGYTF. DNA of the CDR3: TGCGCCAGCTCAGGGGAGGTTGATGGCTACACCTTC.